The T cell receptor (beta chain) under discussion was sequenced for a study of blood T cell repertoires in COVID-19. Study-level background: Material from acute and convalescent COVID-19 was sourced from the United States, Italy and Spain.

TCRdb keeps only in-frame clones here, not all; method: immunoSEQ multiplex PCR. The sample has 140,000 or so clones; around 79% are singletons. Trimming cost V 6 bases and J 4 bases; bases outside gene matches: 9. The CDR3 is 15 amino acids. Looked up from germline, CDR1 is MNHEY and CDR2 is SVGAGI. It was during active infection that Seattle patients were enrolled and then longitudinally followed. The receptor was isolated from a woman in her seventies with COVID-19, enrolled during active disease. The source material was peripheral blood. This chain joins TRBV6-5 and TRBJ1-3; 7 bases align to TRBD1. The CDR3 here is CASSRGQSVGNTIYF. Written as DNA, the CDR3 is TGTGCCAGCAGCCGGGGACAGTCGGTAGGAAACACCATATATTTT.